Sequencing of this T cell receptor (beta chain) was carried out in a study of CD8+ T cells in alopecia areata. Overall study context: Oral tofacitinib (5 to 10 mg twice daily) was administered to treated patients. A 6-month off-drug phase came after tofacitinib, which had lasted 6 to 18 months.

Overall study findings and caveats: Alopecia totalis/universalis scalp especially showed more expanded CD8+ clones than normal scalp. Tofacitinib significantly decreased scalp clonality and expanded CD8+ clones among top 100.

Treatment here: oral pan-JAK inhibitor, 5-10 mg twice daily. Note on this clone: Its target is not known.

Once RNA had been extracted, it was reverse transcribed into cDNA to act as the sequencing template. Method: immunoSEQ multiplex PCR; TCRdb's copy keeps in-frame clones and lacks some. This table has around 180,000 clones, 60% appearing once. This CDR3 comprises 15 residues. The ends were cut back, 4 bases at V and 5 bases at J, with 16 bases in the middle. The germline CDR1 and CDR2 sequences are SGHRS and YFSETQ. Sequences were derived from CD4+ T cells sorted from blood, sampled at week 24, from a patient treated with tofacitinib. This chain uses TRBV5-1 with TRBJ2-1; D not resolved. The origin of this receptor is a human donor with alopecia areata. The CDR3 protein is CASSPIRADDNEQFF. CDR3 in DNA: TGCGCCAGCAGCCCAATAAGGGCGGACGACAATGAGCAGTTCTTC.